This T cell receptor (beta chain) appears in the sequencing data of a study of blood T cells in healthy people across ages. A J-beta primer mix and a sample-barcoded 5' primer were used in a second PCR of about 7 to 12 cycles. A 12-random-nucleotide template-switch adaptor tagged each cDNA molecule. One entry per CDR3 protein results from TCRdb running MiXCR on the 5' RACE reads. The data contain 1.5 million to 2 million distinct CDR3 sequences, approximately 50% of them singletons. This clonotype was obtained from a woman aged 40-49 years in good health. Sequencing was done on a sample of blood.

The CDR3 nucleotides read TGTGCCAGCAGCCCCGTGGGCGGGGCCCGTAATTACAATGAGCAGTTCTTC. Translated, it gives CASSPVGGARNYNEQFF. The rearrangement joins TRBV7-2 to TRBJ2-1; tentative D call: TRBD2 (6 bases). Per germline, CDR1 SGHTA and CDR2 FQGNSA. Trimming took 5 bases from V and 4 from J, leaving 21 bases between them. The CDR3 extends over 17 amino acids.